The 32 T cell receptor beta chains below all came from one sample that was sequenced in a study of T cell responses to AZD1222 COVID-19 vaccine (dated by TCRdb to the early 2020s). The time point label for this specimen denotes: baseline before first vaccination. This sample's treatment or condition label indicates: meningococcal conjugate vaccine given as trial control. The receptor library was made with the immunoSEQ multiplex PCR assay. TCRdb mirrors the immuneACCESS table, restricted to in-frame sequences. Some clones are absent from its copies; in checked studies, under half trace to an unresolved V gene, and the reason for the others is unknown. This sample lists 210,000 or so clones; about 92% were detected once. The ten biggest clones cover 1% of the sample. The sequencing here drew on peripheral blood, taken on day 0 of MenACWY control vaccination. The source is an adult in good health.

This clone has only one observation. V gene TRBV5-8 combines with J gene TRBJ2-5; 7 bases match TRBD2. From germline, CDR1 is SGHTS and CDR2 YDEGEE. J lost 4 bases, V lost 4 bases, and 4 bases had no gene match. This CDR3 spans 13 amino acids. The CDR3 nucleotides read TGTGCCAGCAGCAGAACTAGCGCAGAGACCCAGTACTTC. Protein product: CASSRTSAETQYF.

The chain has TRBV5-8 and TRBJ2-2; the D is unclear. CDR1 is SGHTS and CDR2 is YDEGEE in the germline V gene. Trimming took off 4 bases at V and 7 bases at J, with 20 bases between the two ends. CDR3 length equals 16 residues. The CDR3 loop reads CASSHELLSISGELFF. The CDR3 region has the DNA TGTGCCAGCAGCCATGAACTACTTTCTATAAGCGGGGAGCTGTTTTTT.

The chain recombines TRBV5-1 with TRBJ2-1, with a weak D call TRBD1 (6 bases). Per germline, CDR1 SGHRS and CDR2 YFSETQ. There are 13 residues in the CDR3. Between the trimmed V and J ends, which lost 4 bases and 9 bases, there was a span of 14 bases. CDR3 nucleotides: TGCGCCAGCAGCGGACACAGGGTGGCTGAGCAGTTCTTC. Its protein product is CASSGHRVAEQFF.

The J gene is TRBJ1-5, the V gene TRBV28; 8 positions agree with TRBD1. The J segment lost 5 bases and the V segment lost 3 bases, leaving 3 bases of the junction unmatched. The CDR3 spans 14 residues. Germline-derived CDR1 and CDR2 are MDHEN and SYDVKM. Here the CDR3 reads CASSFDRGDQPQHF. DNA for the CDR3: TGTGCCAGCAGTTTCGACAGGGGAGATCAGCCCCAGCATTTT. The full variable domain, with the rest looked up from reference TRBV28 and TRBJ1-5, is DVKVTQSSRYLVKRTGEKVFLECVQDMDHENMFWYRQDPGLGLRLIYFSYDVKMKEKGDIPEGYSVSREKKERFSLILESASTNQTSMYLCASSFDRGDQPQHFGDGTRLSIL.

V is TRBV2 and J is TRBJ2-2; the D gene is possibly TRBD1 (5 bases). Trimming shortened V by 7 bases and J by 5 bases, and 14 bases separated the two germline ends. The CDR3 consists of 14 residues. Germline values: CDR1 SNHLY, CDR2 FYNNEI. CDR3 in DNA: TGTGCCAGCACTCGAACAGGAAGGACCGGGGAGCTGTTTTTT. Its protein product is CASTRTGRTGELFF.

J is TRBJ1-2 and V is TRBV25-1, with 8 bases identical to TRBD1. CDR3 size: 15 residues. The V gene end was trimmed by 6 bases and the J gene end by 2 bases; junction bases not matched to a gene: 8. Germline V gene sequence: CDR1 MGHDK, CDR2 SYGVNS. CDR3 protein: CASRGGTGRNYGYTF. CDR3 DNA sequence: TGTGCCAGCAGAGGTGGGACAGGAAGGAACTATGGCTACACCTTC.

The chain has TRBV20-1 and TRBJ2-3, with 11 positions matching TRBD2. Losses at the gene ends were 3 bases for V and 3 bases for J; bases not matched to a gene: 8. Germline values: CDR1 DFQATT, CDR2 SNEGSKA (reference sequence). There are 16 residues in the CDR3. The CDR3 DNA follows: TGCAGTGCTAGTACTAGCGGGGGAGGGAGGACAGATACGCAGTATTTT. It specifies CSASTSGGGRTDTQYF.

V gene TRBV7-2 combines with J gene TRBJ1-2; D unresolved. V was pared by 0 bases and J by 4 bases, with 12 bases between. The CDR3 length is 15 residues. CDR1 SGHTA and CDR2 FQGNSA come from the germline V gene. CDR3 region: CASSLAATTPYGYTF. CDR3 DNA sequence: TGTGCCAGCAGCTTAGCGGCCACAACCCCCTATGGCTACACCTTC.

The CDR3 spells CASRDLQGVVTEAFF. DNA of the CDR3: TGTGCCAGCAGAGACCTACAGGGGGTGGTCACTGAAGCTTTCTTT. The chain carries TRBV6-5 and TRBJ1-1, with 8 positions matching TRBD1. The CDR3 spans 15 residues. The V gene's germline CDR1 is MNHEY and CDR2 SVGAGI. J gave up 4 bases and V 6 bases, and 10 bases lay outside the gene matches.

This rearrangement joins TRBV2 to TRBJ1-4, with 10 bases identical to TRBD1. This CDR3 spans 17 amino acids. The J segment lost 6 bases and the V segment lost 6 bases, leaving 13 bases of the junction unmatched. Germline CDR1 reads SNHLY; CDR2 reads FYNNEI. CDR3 nucleotides: TGTGCCAGCAGGGCCAGACGAGCCGGGACAGGGGATGAAAAACTGTTTTTT. Protein sequence: CASRARRAGTGDEKLFF. The full variable domain, its missing parts supplied by reference TRBV2 and TRBJ1-4, is EPEVTQTPSHQVTQMGQEVILRCVPISNHLYFYWYRQILGQKVEFLVSFYNNEISEKSEIFDDQFSVERPDGSNFTLKIRSTKLEDSAMYFCASRARRAGTGDEKLFFGSGTQLSVL.

This sequence joins TRBV27 and TRBJ1-6; D might be TRBD1 (5 bases). This CDR3 region has 14 residues. V lost 6 bases and J 5 bases, leaving 11 bases between the germline ends. The germline V gene encodes CDR1 MNHEY and CDR2 SMNVEV (reference sequence). This CDR3 reads CASRLQVNNSPLHF. The CDR3 region has the DNA TGTGCCAGCAGGCTACAGGTTAATAATTCACCCCTCCACTTT.

Notes on this clone: Other DNA sequences in the sample encode the same CDR3. The chain has TRBV28 and TRBJ1-1; D possibly corresponds to TRBD1 (5 bases). Germline V gene lookup returns CDR1 MDHEN and CDR2 SYDVKM. This CDR3 comprises 14 residues. The V end lost 2 bases, the J end lost 4 bases, and 11 bases lay between the germline ends. CDR3 nucleotide sequence: TGTGCCAGCAGTTTAAGGCAGGGAGGCACTGAAGCTTTCTTT. Translation gives CASSLRQGGTEAFF. Full variable domain (rest looked up from reference TRBV28 and TRBJ1-1): DVKVTQSSRYLVKRTGEKVFLECVQDMDHENMFWYRQDPGLGLRLIYFSYDVKMKEKGDIPEGYSVSREKKERFSLILESASTNQTSMYLCASSLRQGGTEAFFGQGTRLTVV.

This clone was detected only a few times. DNA of the CDR3: TGTGCCTGGGCCCAGGGTAGCGACACCATATATTTT. Translated: CAWAQGSDTIYF. The V call is TRBV30, the J call TRBJ1-3, with a weak D call TRBD1 (5 bases). Germline V gene lookup returns CDR1 GTSNPN and CDR2 SVGIG (reference sequence). Trimming removed 5 bases from V and 8 bases from J, with 13 bases in between. CDR3 length: 12 residues.

The chain is built from TRBV2 and TRBJ1-2; D gene ambiguous. Germline CDR1 reads SNHLY; CDR2 reads FYNNEI. The CDR3 length is 12 residues. V was trimmed by 6 bases and J by 4 bases, leaving 9 bases between them. CDR3 sequence: CASRSTGYGYTF. The CDR3 region has the DNA TGTGCCAGCAGGAGTACGGGCTATGGCTACACCTTC.

The CDR3: CASSSSGTGGVDGYTF. The CDR3 nucleotides read TGCGCCAGCAGCTCCTCCGGGACAGGGGGCGTTGATGGCTACACCTTC. The rearrangement joins TRBV5-1 to TRBJ1-2; 12 nucleotides align to TRBD1. Germline V gene data show CDR1 as SGHRS and CDR2 as YFSETQ. V lost 3 bases and J lost 6; bases outside the gene matches: 9. The CDR3 has 16 amino acids.

The chain recombines TRBV5-1 with TRBJ1-2; 8 nucleotides line up with TRBD1. The CDR3 covers 14 residues. J lost 7 bases, V lost 4 bases, and 9 bases had no gene match. CDR1 is SGHRS and CDR2 is YFSETQ in the germline V gene. Here the CDR3 reads CASSLTDRVGGYTF. CDR3 nucleotides: TGCGCCAGCAGCCTAACGGACAGGGTGGGTGGCTACACCTTC.

The chain links TRBV7-2 to TRBJ1-2; no clear D. Germline V CDR1 and CDR2: SGHTA, FQGNSA. V gave up 4 bases and J gave up 7 bases, with 7 bases separating them. This CDR3 has 11 residues. The CDR3 nucleotides read TGTGCCAGCAGCTCGTGGGCTGGCTACACCTTC. This gives the protein CASSSWAGYTF.

J is TRBJ1-1 and V is TRBV21-1; TRBD1 is taken as the D call from the table, unchecked against the DNA. TRBV21-1 is shown as a pseudogene. CDR3 length: 15 amino acids. The CDR3 DNA sequence: TGTGCCAGCAGTCAAAGTCAGGTAGTTCACACTGAAGCTTTCTTT. It translates to CASSQSQVVHTEAFF.

Points on this clone: At one end the junction does not follow the germline gene, possibly because of a read error. The chain is built from TRBV3-1 (or the pseudogene TRBV3-2) and TRBJ2-4, with 8 positions matching TRBD1. Germline-derived CDR1 and CDR2 are LGHDT and YNNKEL (reference sequence). The CDR3 length is 13 residues. In DNA, the CDR3 is TGTGCCAGCAGCCAAGCGGGGACAGGTGTTTTTGACTTC. As protein: CASSQAGTGVFDF.

This sequence joins TRBV21-1 and TRBJ1-2; the D call in the table, TRBD1, was not verified against the DNA. TRBV21-1 is a documented pseudogene. The CDR3 extends over 15 amino acids. This CDR3 reads CASSKARTGIYGYTF. The CDR3, as DNA: TGTGCCAGCAGCAAAGCAAGGACAGGGATCTATGGCTACACCTTC.

The chain combines TRBV18 with TRBJ1-1; no reliable D call. The CDR3 has 14 amino acids. The V end lost 3 bases, the J end lost 4 bases, and 12 bases lay between the germline ends. The germline gives CDR1 KGHSH, CDR2 LQKENI. The CDR3 sequence is CASSPWSEGTEAFF. CDR3 sequence (DNA): TGTGCCAGCTCACCCTGGAGTGAGGGCACTGAAGCTTTCTTT.

The chain recombines TRBV7-2 with TRBJ1-6, with D possibly TRBD1 on 5 matching bases. The CDR3 runs to 16 residues. V shed 2 bases and J shed 8 bases, with 16 bases lying between them. Germline assignment: CDR1 SGHTA and CDR2 FQGNSA. DNA for the CDR3: TGTGCCAGCAGCTTAATGGGACCCCCTCGGGATTCACCCCTCCACTTT. This sequence encodes CASSLMGPPRDSPLHF. The variable domain in full, with the rest retrieved from reference TRBV7-2 and TRBJ1-6, is GAGVSQSPSNKVTEKGKDVELRCDPISGHTALYWYRQSLGQGLEFLIYFQGNSAPDKSGLPSDRFSAERTGGSVSTLTIQRTQQEDSAVYLCASSLMGPPRDSPLHFGNGTRLTVT.

The chain combines TRBV7-8 with TRBJ1-5; 10 bases are a match to TRBD1. This CDR3 contains 15 residues. After removal of 3 bases from V and 4 bases from J, the junction contained 3 bases not matched to a gene. Germline loops: CDR1 SGHVS, CDR2 FQNEAQ. CDR3 in amino acids: CASSFPGQGNQPQHF. The CDR3 DNA is TGTGCCAGCAGCTTTCCGGGACAGGGGAATCAGCCCCAGCATTTT. The variable domain in full, completed from reference TRBV7-8 and TRBJ1-5, reads GAGVSQSPRYKVAKRGQDVALRCDPISGHVSLFWYQQALGQGPEFLTYFQNEAQLDKSGLPSDRFFAERPEGSVSTLKIQRTQQEDSAVYLCASSFPGQGNQPQHFGDGTRLSIL.

The gene calls are TRBV3-1 (or the pseudogene TRBV3-2) and TRBJ2-6, with D hard to call. V was cut by 1 base and J by 4 bases, with 11 bases left in between. The germline V gene has CDR1 LGHDT and CDR2 YNNKEL (reference sequence). This CDR3 is built from 16 residues. CDR3 in amino acids: CASSQGPEAGANVLTF. DNA for the CDR3: TGTGCCAGCAGCCAAGGTCCCGAGGCCGGGGCCAACGTCCTGACTTTC.

This sequence joins TRBV5-7 and TRBJ2-1, with 13 bases matching TRBD2. TRBV5-7 qualifies as an ORF whose function is uncertain. CDR3 length: 16 residues. J was trimmed by 9 bases and V by 1 base; bases with no gene match: 7. This chain's CDR3 is CASSLKGLAGLFEQFF. The CDR3, as DNA: TGTGCCAGCAGCTTGAAGGGACTAGCGGGGCTGTTTGAGCAGTTCTTC.

This chain connects TRBV6-1 to TRBJ2-1, with D perhaps TRBD1 (5 bases). The CDR3 is 14 residues long. Germline V gives CDR1 MNHNS, CDR2 SASEGT. Trimming took 3 bases from V and 8 from J, leaving 14 bases between them. The CDR3 is CASSESRDGDEQFF. The CDR3 region has the DNA TGTGCCAGCAGTGAGTCCAGGGATGGCGATGAGCAGTTCTTC.

This clone has only one observation. The rearrangement joins TRBV5-1 to TRBJ1-1, with D possibly TRBD1 on 5 matching bases. Germline-derived CDR1 and CDR2 are SGHRS and YFSETQ. The V end lost 4 bases, the J end lost 0 bases, and 10 bases lay between the germline ends. The CDR3 loop spans 14 amino acids. The CDR3 sequence is CASSLQALNTEAFF. In nucleotides, the CDR3 is TGCGCCAGCAGCCTACAGGCGCTGAACACTGAAGCTTTCTTT.

The chain carries TRBV28 and TRBJ2-7; 10 nucleotides agree with TRBD2. The V segment lost 5 bases and the J segment 5 bases; nucleotides outside the gene matches: 6. The CDR3 consists of 14 residues. From germline, CDR1 is MDHEN and CDR2 SYDVKM. This CDR3 is CASSKSGGAHEQYF. In DNA form, the CDR3 reads TGTGCCAGCAGTAAGAGCGGGGGGGCGCACGAGCAGTACTTC.

This rearrangement joins TRBV10-3 to TRBJ1-4; 10 bases are shared with TRBD1. V shed 3 bases, J shed 4 bases, and the junction held 5 bases outside the gene matches. Germline CDR1 and CDR2: ENHRY and SYGVKD. CDR3 length equals 16 residues. CDR3 region: CAISEGTGAINEKLFF. In DNA form, the CDR3 reads TGTGCCATCAGTGAAGGGACAGGGGCAATTAATGAAAAACTGTTTTTT.

The rearrangement uses TRBV19 and TRBJ2-7, with TRBD1 identical over 8 bases. V trimming: 4 bases; J trimming: 9 bases; junction bases outside the gene matches: 5. Germline lookup yields CDR1 LNHDA and CDR2 SQIVND (reference sequence). This CDR3 spans 12 amino acids. The CDR3 spells CASSTGGAGQYF. In nucleotides, the CDR3 is TGTGCCAGTAGTACAGGGGGCGCCGGGCAGTACTTC.

The rearrangement joins TRBV28 to TRBJ2-1; no clear D gene. V was clipped by 5 bases and J by 4 bases, with 6 bases between them. CDR3 length equals 12 residues. Germline V gene sequence: CDR1 MDHEN, CDR2 SYDVKM. CDR3 in DNA: TGTGCCAGCAGTATTCCTTACAATGAGCAGTTCTTC. This translates into CASSIPYNEQFF.

The chain links TRBV20-1 to TRBJ1-2, with D hard to call. Trimming cost V 0 bases and J 8 bases, with 7 bases left between them. The CDR3 is 11 amino acids. The germline CDR1 and CDR2 sequences are DFQATT and SNEGSKA (reference sequence). CDR3 coding DNA: TGCAGTGCTAGAGAGAATAGCGGCTACACCTTC. Its protein product is CSARENSGYTF.